The 5 T cell receptor beta chains given below trace back to one sample, sequenced in a study of T-cell memory formation after mild COVID-19. Each CDR3 protein is one row after TCRdb ran MiXCR on the 5' RACE reads. The data show around 160,000 distinct CDR3 sequences, around 10% seen once. Sequences were obtained from PBMCs or a T cell subset sorted from them (not recorded which). These receptors came from a man between 18 and 35 years old who had mild COVID-19 (a few samples of this study predate the infection). Cell type and time point are not known.

To note about this clonotype: This may stem from a read error, because a much larger clone lies one nucleotide away. No conserved phenylalanine or tryptophan ends this CDR3, so it is likely a read error. V gene TRBV2 combines with J gene TRBJ2-1, with a tentative D call TRBD2 (7 bases). In germline, CDR1 is SNHLY, CDR2 FYNNEI. CDR3 size: 16 residues. V shed 2 bases and J shed 2 bases, with 13 bases lying between them. CDR3 DNA sequence: TGTGCCAGCAGTGAACGGGGGGCAAGGACCTACAATGAGCAGTTCTTA. Its translation is CASSERGARTYNEQFL.

The V and J genes are TRBV6-5 and TRBJ2-7; 13 bases line up with TRBD2. The CDR3 covers 15 residues. Germline CDR1 reads MNHEY; CDR2 reads SVGAGI. Trimming at V came to 2 bases and at J to 2 bases, leaving 0 bases not matched to a gene. CDR3 sequence: CASSYGTSGTYEQYF. The CDR3 DNA reads as TGTGCCAGCAGTTACGGGACTAGCGGGACCTACGAGCAGTACTTC.

This clonotype was counted many times. J is TRBJ2-4 and V is TRBV2, with unresolved D. This CDR3 is built from 14 residues. Germline assignment: CDR1 SNHLY and CDR2 FYNNEI. Trimming took 4 bases from V and 0 from J, leaving 7 bases between them. The CDR3 bases are TGTGCCAGCAGTGTGGCTACAGCCAAAAACATTCAGTACTTC. The encoded protein is CASSVATAKNIQYF.

The chain links TRBV4-3 to TRBJ2-3, with D tentatively TRBD1 or TRBD2 (6 bases each). The CDR3 consists of 15 residues. Trimming took 1 base from V and 4 from J, leaving 12 bases between them. Germline V lookup: CDR1 LGHNA, CDR2 YSLEER. CDR3 in amino acids: CASSQGGAGADTQYF. CDR3 bases: TGCGCCAGCAGCCAAGGGGGGGCGGGCGCAGATACGCAGTATTTT.

This clonotype has at least ten counts. The chain employs TRBV4-1 and TRBJ2-3; 8 bases agree with TRBD1. Trimming at V came to 4 bases and at J to 2 bases, leaving 2 bases not matched to a gene. This CDR3 has 14 amino acids. CDR1 is MGHRA, CDR2 YSYEKL, per germline. The CDR3 reads CASSLQGATDTQYF. DNA for the CDR3: TGCGCCAGCAGCCTCCAGGGGGCCACAGATACGCAGTATTTT.